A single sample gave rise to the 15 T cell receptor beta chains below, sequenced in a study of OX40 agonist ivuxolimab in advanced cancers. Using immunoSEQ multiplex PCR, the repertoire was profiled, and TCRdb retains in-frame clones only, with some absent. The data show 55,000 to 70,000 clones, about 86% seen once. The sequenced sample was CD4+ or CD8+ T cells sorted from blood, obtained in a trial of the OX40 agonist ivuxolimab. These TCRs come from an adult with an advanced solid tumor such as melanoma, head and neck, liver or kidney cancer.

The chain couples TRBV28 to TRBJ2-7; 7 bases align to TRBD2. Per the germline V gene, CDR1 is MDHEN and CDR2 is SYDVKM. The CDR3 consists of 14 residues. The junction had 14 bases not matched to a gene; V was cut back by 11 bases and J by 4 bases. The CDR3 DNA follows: TGTGCCTCTATCGACGGCGGGAGTACGTACGAGCAGTACTTC. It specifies CASIDGGSTYEQYF.

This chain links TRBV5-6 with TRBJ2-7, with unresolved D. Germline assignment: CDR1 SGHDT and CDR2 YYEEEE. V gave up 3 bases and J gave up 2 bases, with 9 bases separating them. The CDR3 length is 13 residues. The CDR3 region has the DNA TGTGCCAGCAGCTCTGACACCACCTACGAGCAGTACTTC. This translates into CASSSDTTYEQYF.

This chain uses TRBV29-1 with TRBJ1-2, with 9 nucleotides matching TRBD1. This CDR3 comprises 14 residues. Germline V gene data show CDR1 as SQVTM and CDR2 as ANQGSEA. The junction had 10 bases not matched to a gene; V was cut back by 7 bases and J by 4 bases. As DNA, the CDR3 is TGCAGCGCTGCCCCGGGACAGGGTTCCTATGGCTACACCTTC. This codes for CSAAPGQGSYGYTF.

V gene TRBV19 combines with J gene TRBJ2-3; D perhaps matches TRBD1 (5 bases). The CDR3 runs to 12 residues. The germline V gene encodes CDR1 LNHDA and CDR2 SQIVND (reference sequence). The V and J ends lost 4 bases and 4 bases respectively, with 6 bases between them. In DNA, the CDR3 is TGTGCCAGTAGTACAGGGTCAGATACGCAGTATTTT. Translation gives CASSTGSDTQYF.

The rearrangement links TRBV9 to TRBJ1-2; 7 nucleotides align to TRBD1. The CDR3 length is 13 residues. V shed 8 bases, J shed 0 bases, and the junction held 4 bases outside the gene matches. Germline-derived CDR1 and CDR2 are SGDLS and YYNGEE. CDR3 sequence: CASRDRANYGYTF. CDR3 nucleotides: TGTGCCAGTCGGGACAGAGCTAACTATGGCTACACCTTC.

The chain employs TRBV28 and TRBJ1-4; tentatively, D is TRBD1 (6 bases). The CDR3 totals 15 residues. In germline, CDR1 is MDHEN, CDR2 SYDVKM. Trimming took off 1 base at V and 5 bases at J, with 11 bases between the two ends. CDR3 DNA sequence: TGTGCCAGCAGTTTATTGACAGGTCTAAATGAAAAACTGTTTTTT. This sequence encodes CASSLLTGLNEKLFF.

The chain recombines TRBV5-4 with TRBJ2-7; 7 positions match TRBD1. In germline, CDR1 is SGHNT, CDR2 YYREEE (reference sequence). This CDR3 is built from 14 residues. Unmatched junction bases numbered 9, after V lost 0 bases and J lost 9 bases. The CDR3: CASSLGQGRQGQYF. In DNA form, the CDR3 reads TGTGCCAGCAGCTTGGGACAGGGTCGGCAGGGGCAGTACTTC. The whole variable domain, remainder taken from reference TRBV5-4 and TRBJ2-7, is ETGVTQSPTHLIKTRGQQVTLRCSSQSGHNTVSWYQQALGQGPQFIFQYYREEENGRGNFPPRFSGLQFPNYSSELNVNALELDDSALYLCASSLGQGRQGQYFGPGTRLTVT.

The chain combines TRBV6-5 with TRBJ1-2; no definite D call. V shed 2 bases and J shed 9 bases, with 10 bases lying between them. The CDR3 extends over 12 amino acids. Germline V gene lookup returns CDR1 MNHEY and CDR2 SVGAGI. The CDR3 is CASSYVGLSYTF. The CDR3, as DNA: TGTGCCAGCAGTTACGTGGGGTTAAGCTACACCTTC.

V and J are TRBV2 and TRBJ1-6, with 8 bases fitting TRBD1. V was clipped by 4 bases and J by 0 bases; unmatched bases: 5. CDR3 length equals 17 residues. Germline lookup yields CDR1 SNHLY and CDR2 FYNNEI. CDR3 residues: CASSGRTGSSYNSPLHF. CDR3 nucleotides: TGTGCCAGCAGTGGCCGGACAGGGAGCTCCTATAATTCACCCCTCCACTTT.

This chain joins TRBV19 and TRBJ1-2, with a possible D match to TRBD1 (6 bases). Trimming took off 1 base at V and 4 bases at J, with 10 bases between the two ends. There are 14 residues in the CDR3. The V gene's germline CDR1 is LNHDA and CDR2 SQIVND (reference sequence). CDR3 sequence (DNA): TGTGCCAGTAGTATAGGGACAGAACTCTATGGCTACACCTTC. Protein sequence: CASSIGTELYGYTF.

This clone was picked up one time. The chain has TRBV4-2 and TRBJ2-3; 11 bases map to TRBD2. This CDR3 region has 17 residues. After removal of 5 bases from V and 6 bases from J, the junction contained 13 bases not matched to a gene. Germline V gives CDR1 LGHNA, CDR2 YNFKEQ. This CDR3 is CASSSDLVAGGPDTQYF. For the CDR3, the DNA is TGTGCCAGCAGCTCCGATCTGGTAGCGGGGGGGCCGGATACGCAGTATTTT.

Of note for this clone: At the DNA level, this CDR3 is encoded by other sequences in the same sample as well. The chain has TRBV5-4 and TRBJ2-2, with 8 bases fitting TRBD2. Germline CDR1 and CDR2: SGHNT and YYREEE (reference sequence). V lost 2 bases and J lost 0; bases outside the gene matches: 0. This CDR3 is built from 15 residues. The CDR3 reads CASSLAGANTGELFF. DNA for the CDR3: TGTGCCAGCAGCTTAGCGGGGGCGAACACCGGGGAGCTGTTTTTT.

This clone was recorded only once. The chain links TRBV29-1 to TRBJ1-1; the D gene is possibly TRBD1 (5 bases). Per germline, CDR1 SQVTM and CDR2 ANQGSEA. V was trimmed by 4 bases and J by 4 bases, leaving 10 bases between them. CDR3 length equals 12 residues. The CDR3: CSVGGSRTEAFF. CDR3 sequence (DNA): TGCAGCGTTGGGGGGTCCCGCACTGAAGCTTTCTTT.

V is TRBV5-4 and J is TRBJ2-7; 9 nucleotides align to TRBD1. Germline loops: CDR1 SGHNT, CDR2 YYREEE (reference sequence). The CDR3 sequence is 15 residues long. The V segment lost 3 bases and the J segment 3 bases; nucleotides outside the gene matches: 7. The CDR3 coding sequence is TGTGCCAGCAGCTCCCCGGGACAGGGATTCTACGAGCAGTACTTC. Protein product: CASSSPGQGFYEQYF.

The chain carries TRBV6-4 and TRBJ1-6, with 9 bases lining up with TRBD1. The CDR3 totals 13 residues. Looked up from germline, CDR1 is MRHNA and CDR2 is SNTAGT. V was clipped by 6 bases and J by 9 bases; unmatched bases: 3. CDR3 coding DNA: TGTGCCAGCAGCCGGGACAGGGTTTCACCCCTCCACTTT. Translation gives CASSRDRVSPLHF.